These 9 T cell receptor beta chains share one sample of origin, sequenced in a study of PD-1 blockade in mismatch repair-deficient tumors. The table came from immunoSEQ multiplex PCR; TCRdb's copy has only in-frame clones and leaves some out. The sample has fewer than 20,000 clones; roughly 84% are singletons. The material was PBMCs, obtained 4 weeks after starting pembrolizumab. All receptors come from an adult with mismatch repair-deficient cancer.

This clone was counted a few times. The chain couples TRBV7-8 to TRBJ2-7; D uncertain. CDR1 and CDR2 (germline): SGHVS, FQNEAQ. The CDR3 loop spans 11 amino acids. The ends were cut back, 2 bases at V and 6 bases at J, with 5 bases in the middle. CDR3 amino acids: CASSLSLEQYF. In nucleotides, the CDR3 is TGTGCCAGCAGCTTAAGCCTCGAGCAGTACTTC.

This rearrangement joins TRBV6-5 to TRBJ2-1; 7 bases are shared with TRBD2. The V gene's germline CDR1 is MNHEY and CDR2 SVGAGI. V shed 0 bases, J shed 4 bases, and the junction held 3 bases outside the gene matches. The CDR3 runs 15 residues. The CDR3 DNA sequence: TGTGCCAGCAGTTACTCTGGCGGGAGTTACAATGAGCAGTTCTTC. Translation gives CASSYSGGSYNEQFF.

As DNA, the CDR3 is TGTGCCAGCAGTTTATGGACTAGCGGGATTGAGACCCAGTACTTC. This codes for CASSLWTSGIETQYF. This chain joins TRBV28 and TRBJ2-5; 11 nucleotides line up with TRBD2. The CDR3 spans 15 residues. Germline trimming cut 0 bases from V and 5 bases from J; bases unmatched to any gene: 2. The V gene's germline CDR1 is MDHEN and CDR2 SYDVKM.

The gene calls are TRBV11-2 and TRBJ2-1, with 7 bases lining up with TRBD2. CDR3 length: 15 residues. CDR1 is SGHAT, CDR2 FQNNGV, per germline. The V segment lost 5 bases and the J segment 0 bases; nucleotides outside the gene matches: 4. CDR3 in DNA: TGTGCCAGCAGCCGTAGCGGGTACTCCTACAATGAGCAGTTCTTC. Encoded protein: CASSRSGYSYNEQFF.

CDR3 coding DNA: TGTGCCAGCAGCCGACAGGGACGCACAGATACGCAGTATTTT. Protein sequence: CASSRQGRTDTQYF. The chain is built from TRBV2 and TRBJ2-3; TRBD1 matches 7 bases. V gave up 6 bases and J gave up 1 base; unmatched junction bases: 4. The CDR3 loop spans 14 amino acids. Germline V lookup: CDR1 SNHLY, CDR2 FYNNEI.

This clone turned up a few times. The rearrangement joins TRBV19 to TRBJ2-7; no firm D call. CDR1 is LNHDA, CDR2 SQIVND, per germline (reference sequence). With 1 base removed from V and 3 bases from J, the gap between germline ends came to 4 bases. CDR3 length: 12 residues. CDR3 region: CASSIVFYEQYF. The DNA for the CDR3 is TGTGCCAGTAGTATAGTCTTCTACGAGCAGTACTTC.

The chain couples TRBV9 to TRBJ1-1; D is ambiguous. The CDR3 sequence is 13 residues long. Trimming shortened V by 4 bases and J by 3 bases, and 10 bases separated the two germline ends. Germline assignment: CDR1 SGDLS and CDR2 YYNGEE. This CDR3 reads CASSWSRDTEAFF. The CDR3 DNA reads as TGTGCCAGCAGCTGGAGCCGGGACACTGAAGCTTTCTTT.

The CDR3 DNA reads TGTGCCAGCAGTTACAACCCACCCCCGACAGGGGGGGAGCAGTACTTC. The encoded protein is CASSYNPPPTGGEQYF. V usage is TRBV28 and J usage is TRBJ2-7; 9 bases fit TRBD1. Germline CDR1 and CDR2: MDHEN and SYDVKM. The CDR3 is 16 amino acids. V dropped 4 bases and J dropped 7; count of bases not matched to a gene: 14.

CDR3 coding DNA: TGTGCCAGCTCGCAGGGGTTCTACGAGCAGTACTTC. Protein sequence: CASSQGFYEQYF. The rearrangement joins TRBV18 to TRBJ2-7; weak D call: TRBD1 (6 bases). Per germline, CDR1 KGHSH and CDR2 LQKENI. The V end was cut by 6 bases, the J end by 3 bases, with 9 bases between. This CDR3 comprises 12 residues.